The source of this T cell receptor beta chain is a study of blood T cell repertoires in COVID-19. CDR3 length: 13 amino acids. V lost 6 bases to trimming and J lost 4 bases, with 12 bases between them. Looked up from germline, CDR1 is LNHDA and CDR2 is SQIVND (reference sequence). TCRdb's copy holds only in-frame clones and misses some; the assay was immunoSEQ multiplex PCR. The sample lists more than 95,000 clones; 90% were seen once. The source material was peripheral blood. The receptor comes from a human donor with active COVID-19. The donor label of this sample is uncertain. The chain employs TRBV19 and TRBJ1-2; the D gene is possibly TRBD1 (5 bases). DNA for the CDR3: TGTGCCAGTAGCTCGACAGAGATCTATGGCTACACCTTC. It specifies CASSSTEIYGYTF.